The 18 T cell receptor beta chains below were found in one sample sequenced in a study of blood T cells in healthy people across ages. Alongside a J-beta primer mix, a sample-barcoded 5' primer served in a second PCR lasting roughly 7 to 11 cycles. TCRdb re-called the 5' RACE reads with MiXCR, one entry per CDR3 protein. The top ten clones hold around 3.4% of a sample with 550,000 to 800,000 distinct CDR3 sequences, over 20% of them seen once. Sequenced material: blood. These receptors were taken from a man aged 70-80 years in good health.

A few counts support this clonotype. The chain uses TRBV20-1 and TRBJ2-7, with D unresolved. Trimming removed 1 base at V and 4 bases at J, with 8 bases between. The CDR3 extends over 12 amino acids. The germline gives CDR1 DFQATT, CDR2 SNEGSKA (reference sequence). The chain's CDR3 is CSARGSYYEQYF. The CDR3 DNA follows: TGCAGTGCTAGAGGCAGTTATTACGAGCAGTACTTC.

This clonotype has a handful of counts. The junction and the germline gene differ at one end; a read error may be behind it. V is TRBV5-1 and J is TRBJ2-5; the D is unclear. CDR1 is SGHRS, CDR2 YFSETQ, per germline. The CDR3 extends over 13 amino acids. This CDR3 is CASSLAGSETQHF. The DNA for the CDR3 is TGCGCCAGCAGCTTGGCCGGGTCAGAGACCCAGCACTTC.

V gene TRBV6-1 combines with J gene TRBJ2-2; D tentatively fits TRBD1 or TRBD2 (7 bases each). The germline V and J ends were trimmed by 6 bases and 5 bases, with 19 bases remaining between them. The germline gives CDR1 MNHNS, CDR2 SASEGT. The CDR3 is 16 residues long. The CDR3 is CASSAGGEGLTGELFF. CDR3 nucleotides: TGTGCCAGCAGCGCAGGGGGGGAGGGCCTTACCGGGGAGCTGTTTTTT.

This chain uses TRBV28 with TRBJ2-7; D ambiguous. This CDR3 has 12 amino acids. Trimming cost V 2 bases and J 4 bases, with 6 bases left between them. CDR1 MDHEN and CDR2 SYDVKM come from the germline V gene. CDR3 nucleotides: TGTGCCAGCAGTTTAGCCAAATACGAGCAGTACTTC. Protein sequence: CASSLAKYEQYF.

The chain combines TRBV29-1 with TRBJ2-1, with a possible D match to TRBD2 (6 bases). With 4 bases removed from V and 4 bases from J, the gap between germline ends came to 14 bases. The CDR3 length is 14 residues. CDR1 is SQVTM, CDR2 ANQGSEA, per germline. The CDR3 DNA reads as TGCAGCGTTGGAAAGTGGGACTTATACAATGAGCAGTTCTTC. This translates into CSVGKWDLYNEQFF.

This clonotype was seen only a few times. The chain recombines TRBV9 with TRBJ2-7; 9 nucleotides agree with TRBD2. Trimming removed 3 bases from V and 2 bases from J; junction bases left unmatched: 9. The germline CDR1 and CDR2 sequences are SGDLS and YYNGEE. The CDR3 length is 16 residues. In nucleotides, the CDR3 is TGTGCCAGCAGCGACCCAGCGGGAGGAGGAACCTACGAGCAGTACTTC. Protein product: CASSDPAGGGTYEQYF.

This clonotype turned up a few times. The chain has TRBV5-1 and TRBJ1-1; 8 positions match TRBD1. This CDR3 has 15 residues. CDR1 and CDR2 (germline): SGHRS, YFSETQ. V shed 2 bases and J 1 base; nucleotides not matched to a gene: 4. The CDR3 sequence is CASSFAGGANTEAFF. The CDR3 region has the DNA TGCGCCAGCAGCTTTGCAGGGGGCGCGAACACTGAAGCTTTCTTT.

This clonotype was observed a handful of times. The V and J genes are TRBV5-6 and TRBJ2-5; TRBD1 agrees at 9 bases. The J call may be faulty, since TRBJ2-1 better matches the DNA end. This CDR3 has 16 amino acids. The germline V gene has CDR1 SGHDT and CDR2 YYEEEE. The CDR3 reads CASSFGTGSPYNEQFF. DNA of the CDR3: TGTGCCAGCAGCTTCGGGACAGGGTCCCCCTACAATGAGCAGTTCTTC.

V usage is TRBV29-1 and J usage is TRBJ2-5; TRBD1 matches 9 bases. The DNA matches TRBJ2-1 better at its end, which makes the J call doubtful. CDR1 is SQVTM and CDR2 is ANQGSEA in the germline V gene. The CDR3 covers 23 residues. For the CDR3, the DNA is TGCAGCGTTCGGCCCGGGACAGGGATTATCAGGACATCACCCGGAGGGTCGGGCAATGAGCAGTTCTTC. Translation: CSVRPGTGIIRTSPGGSGNEQFF.

This clonotype was seen at least ten times. The gene calls are TRBV2 and TRBJ2-5; D is ambiguous. The germline gives CDR1 SNHLY, CDR2 FYNNEI. Trimming cost V 0 bases and J 5 bases, with 4 bases left between them. This CDR3 is built from 12 residues. CDR3: CASSEAGETQYF. DNA for the CDR3: TGTGCCAGCAGTGAAGCTGGCGAGACCCAGTACTTC.

The chain employs TRBV5-1 and TRBJ2-1; a possible D gene is TRBD1 (5 bases). This CDR3 is 15 amino acids long. Trimming took 0 bases from V and 6 from J, leaving 13 bases between them. Germline V lookup: CDR1 SGHRS, CDR2 YFSETQ. The CDR3 DNA sequence: TGCGCCAGCAGCTTGGCCAGGGAAAGGTTCAATGAGCAGTTCTTC. This sequence encodes CASSLARERFNEQFF.

This clonotype has only a few counts. The CDR3 sequence: CSVVRATEAFF. CDR3 bases: TGCAGCGTTGTCAGGGCCACTGAAGCTTTCTTT. This sequence joins TRBV29-1 and TRBJ1-1; the D gene is possibly TRBD1 (5 bases). This CDR3 comprises 11 residues. V was pared by 4 bases and J by 4 bases, with 7 bases between. Germline CDR1 is SQVTM and CDR2 is ANQGSEA.

V usage is TRBV12-5 and J usage is TRBJ2-4; 10 bases fit TRBD1. Germline V gene data show CDR1 as LGHNT and CDR2 as FRNRAP. V lost 1 base and J lost 8; bases outside the gene matches: 2. The CDR3 has 14 amino acids. This chain's CDR3 is CASGLAGTGDIQYF. As DNA, the CDR3 is TGTGCTAGTGGTTTGGCTGGGACAGGGGACATTCAGTACTTC.

Points on this clonotype: At one end the junction does not follow the germline gene, possibly because of a read error. The genes are TRBV25-1 and TRBJ2-5, with D hard to call. With the DNA end fitting TRBJ2-7 better, the J assignment may be wrong. Germline assignment: CDR1 MGHDK and CDR2 SYGVNS. This CDR3 region has 14 residues. This CDR3 reads CSSSAPRQTYEQYF. In DNA, the CDR3 is TGTTCCAGCAGTGCCCCGCGACAAACCTACGAGCAGTACTTC.

This chain connects TRBV11-2 to TRBJ2-2, with 8 bases fitting TRBD1. Germline trimming cut 1 base from V and 5 bases from J; bases unmatched to any gene: 3. CDR1 and CDR2 (germline): SGHAT, FQNNGV. The CDR3 runs to 15 residues. The CDR3 coding sequence is TGTGCCAGCAGCTTAGTTACAGGGGGAACCGGGGAGCTGTTTTTT. Translation gives CASSLVTGGTGELFF.

This clonotype was detected a few times. The rearrangement uses TRBV24-1 and TRBJ2-2, with TRBD2 matching over 11 bases. CDR3 size: 15 residues. V lost 4 bases and J lost 3; bases outside the gene matches: 0. Germline CDR1 and CDR2: KGHDR and SFDVKD. The CDR3: CATSELAGDTGELFF. CDR3 in DNA: TGTGCCACCAGTGAACTAGCGGGAGACACCGGGGAGCTGTTTTTT.

The chain links TRBV29-1 to TRBJ2-3; D gene ambiguous. The CDR3 extends over 16 amino acids. The germline V gene encodes CDR1 SQVTM and CDR2 ANQGSEA. V was trimmed by 0 bases and J by 2 bases, leaving 15 bases between them. The CDR3 spells CSVEDPAHGSTDTQYF. DNA for the CDR3: TGCAGCGTTGAAGATCCCGCCCACGGGTCCACAGATACGCAGTATTTT.

The table lists this clonotype with many counts. The chain carries TRBV15 and TRBJ2-5; D is unclear. V lost 0 bases and J lost 5, with 10 bases in between. The germline V gene encodes CDR1 LNHNV and CDR2 YYDKDF (reference sequence). This CDR3 has 14 residues. CDR3 nucleotide sequence: TGTGCCACCAGCAGAGATCAAGCCTTGGAGACCCAGTACTTC. It encodes CATSRDQALETQYF.